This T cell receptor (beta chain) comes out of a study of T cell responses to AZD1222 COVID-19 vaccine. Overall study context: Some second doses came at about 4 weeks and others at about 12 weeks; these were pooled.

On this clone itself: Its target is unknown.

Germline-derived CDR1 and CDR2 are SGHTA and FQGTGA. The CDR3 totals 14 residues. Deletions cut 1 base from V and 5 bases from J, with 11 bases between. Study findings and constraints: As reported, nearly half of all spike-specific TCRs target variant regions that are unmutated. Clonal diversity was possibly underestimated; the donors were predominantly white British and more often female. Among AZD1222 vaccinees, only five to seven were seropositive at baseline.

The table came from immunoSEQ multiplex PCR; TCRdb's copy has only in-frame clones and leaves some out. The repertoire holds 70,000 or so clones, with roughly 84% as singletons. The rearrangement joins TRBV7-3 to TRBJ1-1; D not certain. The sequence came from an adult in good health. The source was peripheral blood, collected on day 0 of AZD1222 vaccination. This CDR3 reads CASSLRAAGTEAFF. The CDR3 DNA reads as TGTGCCAGCAGCTTAAGGGCGGCCGGGACTGAAGCTTTCTTT.